This TCR beta chain was recovered during a study of T cell responses to AZD1222 COVID-19 vaccine. Study results and limitations: After two AZD1222 doses, spike-specific TCR breadth and depth rose versus day 0. Of spike-specific TCRs, nearly half reportedly target regions left unmutated in variants. Among AZD1222 vaccinees, only 5 or 6 were seropositive at baseline.

CDR3 length equals 12 residues. Germline V gene lookup returns CDR1 GTSNPN and CDR2 SVGIG (reference sequence). V was pared by 4 bases and J by 1 base, with 6 bases between. TCRdb's table, derived via immunoSEQ multiplex PCR, lists solely in-frame clones and lacks some. This table has about 180,000 clones, around 90% appearing once. As to this clone: The antigen is not known.

The sample here was peripheral blood, taken 28 days after the second AZD1222 dose. The V gene is TRBV30, the J gene TRBJ2-3; unclear D gene. This clonotype originated in an adult who received the AZD1222 COVID-19 vaccine. The CDR3 loop is CAWIEGTDTQYF. CDR3 bases: TGTGCCTGGATCGAGGGCACAGATACGCAGTATTTT.